This passage covers 8 T cell receptor beta chains from one sample sequenced in a study of blood T cells in healthy people across ages. For the second PCR, which ran for about 7 to 11 cycles, a sample-barcoded 5' primer and a J-beta primer mix were used. TCRdb reprocessed the 5' RACE reads with MiXCR, giving one entry per CDR3 protein. The table includes roughly 1.7 million distinct CDR3 sequences, 30% to 40% detected once. Sequenced sample: blood. All receptors come from a woman in her 30s in good health.

This clonotype showed up just a few times. The chain has TRBV4-2 and TRBJ2-3, with D perhaps assigned TRBD1 or TRBD2 (7 bases each). Germline CDR1 is LGHNA and CDR2 is YNFKEQ. V lost 5 bases, J lost 6 bases, and 12 bases lay in between. This CDR3 is 13 amino acids long. CDR3 nucleotides: TGTGCCAGCAGCGCCCAGGGGGGGGATACGCAGTATTTT. Translated: CASSAQGGDTQYF.

The table lists this clonotype with a few counts. The chain uses TRBV6-5 and TRBJ2-1; tentative D call: TRBD2 (5 bases). The CDR3 covers 14 residues. V shed 6 bases and J shed 4 bases, with 13 bases lying between them. CDR1 and CDR2 (germline): MNHEY, SVGAGI. The CDR3 loop reads CASSLGLMYNEQFF. In DNA, the CDR3 is TGTGCCAGCAGCCTTGGACTGATGTACAATGAGCAGTTCTTC.

The chain is built from TRBV7-9 and TRBJ2-7, with D unclear. Trimming shortened V by 1 base and J by 0 bases, and 7 bases separated the two germline ends. The germline CDR1 and CDR2 sequences are SEHNR and FQNEAQ (reference sequence). CDR3 length: 14 residues. This chain's CDR3 is CASSLGRPSYEQYF. In DNA, the CDR3 is TGTGCCAGCAGCTTAGGCAGGCCCTCCTACGAGCAGTACTTC.

The genes are TRBV12-3 or TRBV12-4 and TRBJ2-1; D could derive from TRBD1 or TRBD2 (7 bases each). Deletions cut 4 bases from V and 4 bases from J, with 20 bases between. This CDR3 region has 17 residues. The CDR3, as DNA: TGTGCCAGCAGTTACCCCAGGGGGAGGGCGGGTTACAATGAGCAGTTCTTC. This gives the protein CASSYPRGRAGYNEQFF.

About this clonotype: At one end, the junction sequence differs from germline, possibly due to a read error. The chain links TRBV20-1 to TRBJ2-1; D is unclear. The CDR3 loop spans 12 amino acids. In germline, CDR1 is DFQATT, CDR2 SNEGSKA (reference sequence). The CDR3 DNA is TGCAGGGCTAGTAGCCAGTGGAATGAGCAGTTCTTC. As protein: CRASSQWNEQFF.

This clonotype was detected only once. The chain combines TRBV10-1 with TRBJ2-1; TRBD2 is a possible D gene (6 bases). The length of the CDR3 is 17 residues. Germline CDR1 WNHNN, CDR2 SYGVQD (reference sequence). Trimming cost V 0 bases and J 8 bases, with 20 bases left between them. DNA of the CDR3: TGCGCCAGCAGTGAGTCGTTTCCAGCGGGTAGTAGGGATGAGCAGTTCTTC. Amino acid sequence: CASSESFPAGSRDEQFF.

The rearrangement joins TRBV20-1 to TRBJ2-3; TRBD2 matches at 10 bases. CDR3 length: 15 residues. With 2 bases clipped from V and 6 bases from J, the junction kept 8 bases outside the gene matches. CDR1 is DFQATT, CDR2 SNEGSKA, per germline (reference sequence). DNA for the CDR3: TGCAGTGCTAGACAACTAGCGGGGACCCGCGATACGCAGTATTTT. This encodes CSARQLAGTRDTQYF.

The chain combines TRBV30 with TRBJ1-4; D uncertain. Germline V gives CDR1 GTSNPN, CDR2 SVGIG (reference sequence). Trimming cost V 0 bases and J 3 bases, with 11 bases left between them. The CDR3 is 15 residues long. The DNA of the CDR3 is TGTGCCTGGAGTGTACATAGAGTCTCTAATGAAAAACTGTTTTTT. Translating gives CAWSVHRVSNEKLFF. Variable domain in full (rest from reference TRBV30 and TRBJ1-4): SQTIHQWPATLVQPVGSPLSLECTVEGTSNPNLYWYRQAAGRGLQLLFYSVGIGQISSEVPQNLSASRPQDRQFILSSKKLLLSDSGFYLCAWSVHRVSNEKLFFGSGTQLSVL.